The subject of this entry is one TCR beta chain. J lost 9 bases, V lost 4 bases, and 9 bases had no gene match. The CDR3 length is 16 residues. CDR1 is LGHNA and CDR2 is YNFKEQ in the germline V gene. These data belong to a study of blood T cell repertoires in COVID-19. Method: immunoSEQ multiplex PCR; TCRdb's copy keeps in-frame clones and lacks some. The data show approximately 170,000 clones, 84% seen once. Specimen: peripheral blood. This chain joins TRBV4-2 and TRBJ2-1; 13 nucleotides line up with TRBD2. The receptor comes from a middle-aged man who had recovered from COVID-19. The CDR3 coding sequence is TGTGCCAGCAGCCGAGACAAAGGACTAGCGGGAGCTGAGCAGTTCTTC. It encodes CASSRDKGLAGAEQFF.